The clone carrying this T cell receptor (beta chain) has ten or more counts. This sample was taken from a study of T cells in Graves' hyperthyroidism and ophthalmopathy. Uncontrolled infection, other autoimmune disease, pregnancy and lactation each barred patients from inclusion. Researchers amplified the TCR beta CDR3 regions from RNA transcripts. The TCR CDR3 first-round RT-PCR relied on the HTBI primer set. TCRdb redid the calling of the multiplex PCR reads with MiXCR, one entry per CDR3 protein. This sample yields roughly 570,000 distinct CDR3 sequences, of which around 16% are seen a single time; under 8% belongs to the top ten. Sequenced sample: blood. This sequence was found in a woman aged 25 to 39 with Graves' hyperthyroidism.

CDR3 bases: TGTGCCAGCAGTTTTGGTGGGCTAGCGGGAAACAATGAGCAGTTCTTC. Translating it yields CASSFGGLAGNNEQFF. The V call is TRBV12-3 or TRBV12-4, the J call TRBJ2-1, with 9 bases that match TRBD2. V trimming: 3 bases; J trimming: 5 bases; junction bases outside the gene matches: 8. The CDR3 spans 16 residues.